A selection of T cell receptor beta chains follows, all from one sample in a study of shared clonotypes between healthy human individuals. TCRdb's copy holds only in-frame clones and misses some; the assay was immunoSEQ multiplex PCR. The profile shows some 470,000 clones, approximately 80% of them singletons. The sequencing input was PBMCs. The receptors come from a woman in her thirties or forties in good health. Some clones in this sample may be carry-over from other donors' samples. Both conserved end residues are part of each CDR3. The order of the fields is J gene, D gene, V gene, clone size, CDR3 DNA, CDR3 protein. A D gene is named only where the DNA matches it firmly. Not every row has a clone size; where given, it reads once, few, many or a size class.

TRBJ2-2,.,TRBV7-8,.,TGTGCCAGCACCGTTAGGAACACCGGGGAACTGTTTTTT,CASTVRNTGELFF
TRBJ2-3,TRBD2,TRBV28,.,TGTGCCAGCAGTTTAGTTGGTAGCGGGATAGATACGCAGTATTTT,CASSLVGSGIDTQYF
TRBJ2-3,TRBD2,TRBV5-5,.,TGTGCCAGCAGCTTTCAACTAGCGGGAGTCGCAGATACGCAGTATTTT,CASSFQLAGVADTQYF
TRBJ2-7,.,TRBV29-1,.,TGCAGCGTCACCTCCCGGGCTTCCCGGGGCGAGCAGTACTTC,CSVTSRASRGEQYF
TRBJ2-7,.,TRBV21-1,.,TGTGCCAGCAGCATTCGAACACCTGGGACTAGCGGAACCAGGGCGTACGAGCAGTACTTC,CASSIRTPGTSGTRAYEQYF
TRBJ2-7,.,TRBV11-2,.,TGTGCCAGCAGCCCGGGGTTACGATACGAGCAGTACTTC,CASSPGLRYEQYF
TRBJ1-5,TRBD1,TRBV5-6,.,TGTGCCAGCAGCCAAGGGACAGTGAATCAGCCCCAGCATTTT,CASSQGTVNQPQHF
TRBJ1-1,.,TRBV5-8,.,TGTGCCAGCAGCCCCGGAAGCCCCTGGGACACTGAAGCTTTCTTT,CASSPGSPWDTEAFF
TRBJ2-1,.,TRBV5-1,.,TGCGCCAGCAGCTTCGGGGACTCTTACAATGAGCAGTTCTTC,CASSFGDSYNEQFF
TRBJ1-3,.,TRBV7-2,once,TGTGCCAGCAGCTTAGTAGGTGGCGGAAACACCATATATTTT,CASSLVGGGNTIYF
TRBJ1-4,.,TRBV27,once,TGTGCCAGCAGTTTCAAACCAGGGGCAACTAATGAAAAACTGTTTTTT,CASSFKPGATNEKLFF
TRBJ2-7,TRBD1,TRBV7-6,once,TGTGCCAGCAGCGCAAACTTTCCGGGACAGGGGGAAGGGTACTCCTACGAGCAGTACTTC,CASSANFPGQGEGYSYEQYF
TRBJ2-5,TRBD2,TRBV7-9,many,TGTGCCAGCAGCGACGGGACTAGCGGGCAAGAGACCCAGTACTTC,CASSDGTSGQETQYF
TRBJ2-1,TRBD1,TRBV4-3,.,TGCGCCAGCAGGGCAACAGGGGGGAGTTACAATGAGCAGTTCTTC,CASRATGGSYNEQFF
TRBJ1-1,TRBD1,TRBV6-6,.,TGTGCCAGCAGTTACGGTCTCGGGGGACAGGAAGCTTTCTTT,CASSYGLGGQEAFF
TRBJ1-1,TRBD1,TRBV7-8,few,TGTGCCAGCAGCCAAAACCCCGGGACAGGGGAAGCTTTCTTT,CASSQNPGTGEAFF
TRBJ1-2,.,TRBV9,.,TGTGCCAGCAGCCCTGACAGGAACTATGGCTACACCTTC,CASSPDRNYGYTF
TRBJ2-7,TRBD2,TRBV7-8,.,TGTGCCAGCAGCCTCGGGACTAGCGGGGAATTTTCCTACGAGCAGTACTTC,CASSLGTSGEFSYEQYF
TRBJ2-1,.,TRBV7-9,.,TGTGCCAGCAGCCCCCTAGGAGGGTCGAGTGAGCAGTTCTTC,CASSPLGGSSEQFF
TRBJ1-2,TRBD1,TRBV5-1,once,TGCGCCAGCAGCCCCAGACAGGGGGCGGACTATGGCTACACCTTC,CASSPRQGADYGYTF
TRBJ1-2,.,TRBV10-3,.,TGTGCCATCAGTAAGCTACAGGGCGGGAATGGAGTCACTGGCTACACCTTC,CAISKLQGGNGVTGYTF
TRBJ1-5,.,TRBV10-3,.,TGTGCCATCACCGCGGATTTTAGCAATCAGCCCCAGCATTTT,CAITADFSNQPQHF
TRBJ2-1,.,TRBV7-2,.,TGTGCCAGCAGCTTACTAGCCCCGAGGAATGAGCAGTTCTTC,CASSLLAPRNEQFF
TRBJ2-6,.,TRBV18,once,TGTGCCAGCTCACTCTCGACCGAGAGCTCTGGGGCCAACGTCCTGACTTTC,CASSLSTESSGANVLTF
TRBJ1-3,.,TRBV30,many,TGTGCCTGGAGTCCAGCCACCTACTCTGGAAACACCATATATTTT,CAWSPATYSGNTIYF
TRBJ2-5,.,TRBV30,.,TGTGCCTGGAGTGGTACACGGGAGGAGACCCAGTACTTC,CAWSGTREETQYF
TRBJ2-5,.,TRBV5-6,.,TGTGCCAGCAGCTTGGCCGCCGGGCGCAGGGAGACCCAGTACTTC,CASSLAAGRRETQYF
TRBJ2-7,TRBD1,TRBV6-5,.,TGTGCCAGCAGCCCCTACAGGGGGCAAAGTGAGCAGTACTTC,CASSPYRGQSEQYF
TRBJ2-2,TRBD2,TRBV18,once,TGTGCCAGCTCACAAACTAGCGGGAGTTTCGCCGGGGAGCTGTTTTTT,CASSQTSGSFAGELFF
TRBJ1-2,.,TRBV30,.,TGTGCCTGGAGTGTAGGTGATTACTATGGCTACACCTTC,CAWSVGDYYGYTF
TRBJ1-2,.,TRBV6-1,.,TGTGCCAGCAGGGACATCTCCTATGGCTACACCTTC,CASRDISYGYTF
TRBJ1-1,.,TRBV20-1,.,TGCAGTGCTAGATATTGGGCTGAAGCTTTCTTT,CSARYWAEAFF
TRBJ1-1,.,TRBV28,once,TGTGCCAGCAGTTTCGGGTTGCGGAACGCTGAAGCTTTCTTT,CASSFGLRNAEAFF
TRBJ2-7,.,TRBV28,few,TGTGCCAGCAGTTTACACTCCGATAACTACGAGCAGTACTTC,CASSLHSDNYEQYF
TRBJ2-7,.,TRBV7-9,once,TGTGCCAGCAGCTCAGGATTCTCCTACGAGCAGTACTTC,CASSSGFSYEQYF
TRBJ1-2,TRBD1,TRBV29-1,once,TGCAGCGCCCAGATGGGACAGGACTATGGCTACACCTTC,CSAQMGQDYGYTF
TRBJ1-2,.,TRBV5-1,.,TGCGCCAGCAGCCCCAGGGCCCTCTATGGCTACACCTTC,CASSPRALYGYTF
TRBJ2-7,.,TRBV5-4,.,TGTGCCAGCAGCGGCCCGGGACTTCCCACCTACGAGCAGTACTTC,CASSGPGLPTYEQYF
TRBJ2-7,.,TRBV7-2,.,TGTGCCAGCAGCACTCCGGGTGTCTACGAGCAGTACTTC,CASSTPGVYEQYF
TRBJ2-1,TRBD2,TRBV9,.,TGTGCCAGCAGCACCCCCACCCCCCCTAGCGGGAGTTCTGAGCAGTTCTTC,CASSTPTPPSGSSEQFF